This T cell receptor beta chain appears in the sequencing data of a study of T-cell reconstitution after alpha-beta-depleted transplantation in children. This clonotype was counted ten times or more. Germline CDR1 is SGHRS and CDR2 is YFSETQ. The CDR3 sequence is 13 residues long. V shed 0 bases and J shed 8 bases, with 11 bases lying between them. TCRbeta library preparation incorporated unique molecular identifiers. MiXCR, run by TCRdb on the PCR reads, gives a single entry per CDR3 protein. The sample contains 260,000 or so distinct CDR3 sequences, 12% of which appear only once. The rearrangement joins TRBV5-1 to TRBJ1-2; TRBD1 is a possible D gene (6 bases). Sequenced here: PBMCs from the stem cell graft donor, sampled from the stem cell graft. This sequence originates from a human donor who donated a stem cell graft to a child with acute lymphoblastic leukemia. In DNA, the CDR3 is TGCGCCAGCAGCTTGGATGGGGGCTGGGGCTACACCTTC. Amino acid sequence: CASSLDGGWGYTF.